Following are 8 T cell receptor beta chains from one sample sequenced in a study of T cells in women clearing cervical HPV infection. The repertoire was sequenced with immunoSEQ multiplex PCR; TCRdb's copy has only in-frame clones and lacks some. Its listing shows over 30,000 clones. Sequencing was carried out using blood buffy coat. These receptors were collected from a woman aged 18-70 years with a cervical HPV16 infection that either progressed to CIN3+ or cleared (not recorded which).

A note on this clone: The missing CDR3 end, 3 residues past where the read stops, is filled in from the germline J gene. This rearrangement joins TRBV5-4 to TRBJ1-2, with D possibly being TRBD1 (5 bases). V lost 5 bases to trimming and J lost 0 bases, with 11 bases between them. Per germline, CDR1 SGHNT and CDR2 YYREEE (reference sequence). The CDR3 runs to 14 residues. Partial CDR3 DNA: TGTGCCAGCAGACTACGAGGGGCTAACTATGGC. The encoded protein is CASRLRGANYG. The full CDR3 sequence reads CASRLRGANYGYTF.

As for this clone: Read coverage stops 3 residues before the CDR3 terminus; the germline J gene supplies the remainder. The chain joins TRBV30 to TRBJ2-3; D uncertain. CDR3 length: 15 amino acids. Germline values: CDR1 GTSNPN, CDR2 SVGIG (reference sequence). The CDR3: CAWSVLLGWQETQYF. Partial CDR3 DNA: TGTGCCTGGAGTGTTTTATTAGGGTGGCAAGAGACG.

On this clone: With the read ending 3 residues before the CDR3 end, the germline J gene is used to fill in that end. The gene calls are TRBV20-1 and TRBJ2-3; 11 bases match TRBD2. Germline CDR1 DFQATT, CDR2 SNEGSKA (reference sequence). After removal of 5 bases from V and 4 bases from J, the junction contained 8 bases not matched to a gene. The CDR3 loop spans 15 amino acids. The part of the CDR3 DNA that was read is TGCAGTGCTGCATCAACTAGCGGGAGATCAGATACG. Its protein product is CSAASTSGRSDT. The complete CDR3 protein is CSAASTSGRSDTQYF.

Concerning this clone: The sequence runs out 3 residues before the end of the CDR3; the remainder is reconstructed from the germline J gene. The chain is built from TRBV19 and TRBJ2-2; D is unresolved. There are 15 residues in the CDR3. Germline CDR1 LNHDA, CDR2 SQIVND (reference sequence). Trimming removed 10 bases at V and 2 bases at J, with 17 bases between. The CDR3 DNA, read in part, is TGTGCCACACCCCGGGTCAAAGATAACACCGGGGAG. It is translated as CATPRVKDNTGE. The complete CDR3 protein is CATPRVKDNTGELFF.

As concerns this clone: The CDR3 end lies 3 residues beyond the end of the read and is filled in from the germline J gene. The gene calls are TRBV28 and TRBJ1-1, with TRBD1 matching over 9 bases. Germline V gene sequence: CDR1 MDHEN, CDR2 SYDVKM. V shed 6 bases, J shed 4 bases, and the junction held 3 bases outside the gene matches. The CDR3 loop spans 13 amino acids. The CDR3 spells CASRGQGFTEAFF. The covered CDR3 bases are TGTGCCAGCAGGGGACAGGGTTTCACTGAA. Drawing the rest from reference TRBV28 and TRBJ1-1, the complete variable domain is DVKVTQSSRYLVKRTGEKVFLECVQDMDHENMFWYRQDPGLGLRLIYFSYDVKMKEKGDIPEGYSVSREKKERFSLILESASTNQTSMYLCASRGQGFTEAFFGQGTRLTVV.

For this clone: The read comes to an end 3 residues before the CDR3 does, leaving the germline J gene to fill in the end. The V call is TRBV30, the J call TRBJ2-6; 8 nucleotides match TRBD1. With V trimmed by 1 base and J by 11 bases, 4 bases remained unmatched. The CDR3 length is 13 residues. The V gene's germline CDR1 is GTSNPN and CDR2 SVGIG (reference sequence). The CDR3 DNA, read in part, is TGTGCCTGGAGTGCTCAGGACAGGGACGTC. Encoded protein: CAWSAQDRDV. In full, the CDR3 is CAWSAQDRDVLTF.

To note about this clone: Sequencing ends 3 residues short of the CDR3 end; the germline J gene provides the rest. The chain carries TRBV6-1 and TRBJ2-2; D call uncertain. The CDR3 sequence is 16 residues long. Germline V gene data show CDR1 as MNHNS and CDR2 as SASEGT. The CDR3 region is CASSEALGGTNEKLFF. CDR3 bases read: TGTGCCAGCAGTGAAGCGCTTGGCGGCACTAATGAAAAG.

The CDR3 loop is CSARVRDRSSPLFF. The covered CDR3 bases are TGCAGTGCTAGAGTCCGGGACAGAAGTTCACCA. This sequence joins TRBV20-1 and TRBJ1-4; 7 bases map to TRBD1. The read falls 3 residues short of the CDR3 end, and the missing part is taken from the germline J gene. The CDR3 is 14 residues long. Germline-derived CDR1 and CDR2 are DFQATT and SNEGSKA (reference sequence).